This T cell receptor beta chain was recovered during a study of blood T cell repertoires in COVID-19 (dated by TCRdb to about 2020). Study-wide context: Collaborator samples came from the United States, Italy and Spain and covered acute and convalescent phases of COVID-19. The material from the prospective study consisted of cDNA or gDNA derived from T cells, B-cell-depleted T cells, or PBMCs. Subjects who had been exposed to COVID-19, were actively infected with it, or had recovered from it provided the deeply sampled blood TCRbeta repertoires that made up the dataset. The repertoires were released in a freely available public database meant as a resource for research on the immune response to SARS-CoV-2. Samples were obtained from the ongoing ImmuneRACE study (first 160 participants) and from 950 to 1,500 subjects provided by 6 global collaborators. Sample metadata almost always included a de-identified subject ID, COVID-19 status, age in years and sex. Where available, HLA class I and class II types were obtained from metadata supplied by the sample provider rather than from assay-based typing.

Enrolling through a virtual design, the prospective study's participants ranged in age from roughly 18 to 100 years and lived across roughly 23 United States geographic areas. Cohort assignment in the prospective study relied on participant-reported clinical history from a screening survey and a study questionnaire. Recovered participants in ImmuneRACE Cohort 3 were defined as having two consecutive negative NP/OP PCR tests, clearance from a healthcare professional, or resolution of symptoms. In the prospective study, mobile phlebotomists collected whole blood, serum and a nasopharyngeal or oropharyngeal swab from each participant. Additional blood draws and questionnaires over a 2-month period could optionally be provided by prospective study participants. Blood samples from the prospective study were shipped frozen or at room temperature prior to DNA extraction. Summary of the overall study and its limitations: How much clinical and demographic metadata was included differed by source and by participant, and the metadata was provided uncurated.

As for this clone: Its recognized antigen is unknown. Base quality data are lacking; no much larger clone is found one base away.

TCRbeta CDR3 regions were amplified from genomic DNA by means of the immunoSEQ Assay, a bias-controlled multiplex PCR. Under the source paper's analysis protocol: The number of nucleated cells in each sample was estimated from the amplification of reference gene primers within the assay. To quantify the absolute abundance of each unique TCRbeta CDR3 rearrangement, sequence reads were collapsed and filtered. For each sample, productive Simpson clonality was calculated by taking the square root of Simpson's diversity index across productive rearrangements. Imported from immuneACCESS, the table was reduced by TCRdb to in-frame sequences with V and J called. These copies leave out some clones; in studies compared against another copy, an unresolved V gene accounts for under half, and the cause of the remainder is not known. V, J and clone size derive from that table, while D and trimming were established from the DNA sequence. This sample holds about 350,000 clones; about 90% were observed only once. Roughly 1% of the sample goes to the ten largest clones.

The germline V gene yields MDHEN for CDR1 and SYDVKM for CDR2. Clipping removes 10 bases from V and 7 bases from J, with 3 as the unmatched junction base count. Inclusive of the bounding cysteine and phenylalanine, the CDR3 is 11 residues long. Only the CDR3 region is kept as DNA, spanning 33 bases read in frame from base 1. This sequence was found in a woman aged 25 to 39 who had recovered from COVID-19. Sequencing was done on a sample of PBMCs or T cells enriched from blood (not recorded which). The V gene is TRBV28 and the J gene is TRBJ2-1, with TRBD1 matching 8 junction bases. The DNA reads TGTGCCACCACAGGGGGTAATGAGCAGTTCTTC. Its protein is CATTGGNEQFF. Joined to the reference TRBV28 and TRBJ2-1 proteins, this CDR3 gives the full variable domain: DVKVTQSSRYLVKRTGEKVFLECVQDMDHENMFWYRQDPGLGLRLIYFSYDVKMKEKGDIPEGYSVSREKKERFSLILESASTNQTSMYLCATTGGNEQFFGPGTRLTVL.